This entry concerns a single TCR beta chain. The antigen remains unidentified. The data belong to a study of identical twins. TCRdb re-analysed the 5' RACE reads in MiXCR, keeping a single row per CDR3 protein. The sample yields about 660,000 distinct CDR3 sequences, 8% to 9% seen once. The CDR3 is 15 residues long. Trimming pared 1 base from V and 9 bases from J, leaving 16 bases between. General study findings and limits: There were fewer insertions in abundant cord blood beta clonotypes, but memory repertoires showed no such pattern. Models predicted less out-of-frame TCR alpha sharing in monozygotic twins than was found. Within twin pairs, the out-of-frame alpha sequences they shared showed excess low generation probability.

These records were also assigned to another study, of yellow fever vaccine responses in identical twins.

The clonotype was recovered from a woman younger than 35 in good health. Sequences were obtained from PBMCs. The chain carries TRBV12-3 or TRBV12-4 and TRBJ2-1; D possibly corresponds to TRBD1 (5 bases). CDR3 DNA sequence: TGTGCCAGCAGTTTAGAGGGGCGAGGCCGCGGTGAGCAGTTCTTC. Protein product: CASSLEGRGRGEQFF.